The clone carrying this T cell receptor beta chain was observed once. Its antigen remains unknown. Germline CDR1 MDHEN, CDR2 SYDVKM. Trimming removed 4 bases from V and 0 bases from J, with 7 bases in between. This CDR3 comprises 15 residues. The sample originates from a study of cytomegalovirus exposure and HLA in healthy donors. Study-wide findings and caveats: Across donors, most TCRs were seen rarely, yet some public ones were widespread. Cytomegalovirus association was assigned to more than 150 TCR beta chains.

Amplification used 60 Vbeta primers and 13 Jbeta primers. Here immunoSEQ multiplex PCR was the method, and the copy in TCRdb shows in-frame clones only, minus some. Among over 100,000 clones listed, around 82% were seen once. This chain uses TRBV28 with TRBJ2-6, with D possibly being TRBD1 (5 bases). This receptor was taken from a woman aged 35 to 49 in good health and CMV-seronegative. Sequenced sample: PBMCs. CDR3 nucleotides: TGTGCCAGCAGTTCTACAGGCTCTGGGGCCAACGTCCTGACTTTC. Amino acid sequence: CASSSTGSGANVLTF.